The clone carrying this T cell receptor (beta chain) was seen only a few times. TCRdb processed the RT-PCR reads anew with MiXCR; each CDR3 protein has one entry. Of roughly 650,000 distinct CDR3 sequences listed, 11% to 15% are singletons. CDR1 and CDR2 (germline): SGDLS, YYNGEE. V shed 0 bases, J shed 7 bases, and the junction held 0 bases outside the gene matches. The CDR3 runs 13 residues. The data were obtained in a study of response to subunit inactivated influenza vaccine. The material sequenced was PBMCs from blood, taken around 15 days before vaccination. The gene calls are TRBV9 and TRBJ2-2; 7 nucleotides align to TRBD1. The TCR was taken from a man aged 50 or older who received an inactivated influenza vaccine. CDR3 DNA sequence: TGTGCCAGCAGCGTAGGACAGGGCGGGGAGCTGTTTTTT. The encoded protein is CASSVGQGGELFF.